This T cell receptor (beta chain) was profiled in a study of T cell responses to AZD1222 COVID-19 vaccine. V gave up 6 bases and J gave up 2 bases, with 4 bases separating them. The CDR3 contains 11 residues. The assay was immunoSEQ multiplex PCR, and TCRdb's table has in-frame clones only and misses some. Of about 180,000 clones listed, about 89% are singletons. The V call is TRBV12-3 or TRBV12-4, the J call TRBJ1-1; unclear D gene. This TCR derives from an adult in good health. The source was peripheral blood, collected on day 0 of AZD1222 vaccination. This CDR3 is CASRTNTEAFF. The CDR3, as DNA: TGTGCCAGCAGGACTAACACTGAAGCTTTCTTT.